These 31 T cell receptor beta chains were all obtained from the same sample, sequenced in a study of T cells in Graves' hyperthyroidism and ophthalmopathy. Researchers took RNA transcripts and amplified the TCR beta CDR3 regions from them. The HTBI primer set drove a first-round RT-PCR of the TCR CDR3. TCRdb ran MiXCR on the multiplex PCR reads and lists one entry per CDR3 protein. The sample has 300,000 to 450,000 distinct CDR3 sequences; more than 12% are singletons. Sequenced: blood. Source of these receptors: a young woman with Graves' hyperthyroidism.

This clonotype has a handful of counts. This chain uses TRBV3-1 with TRBJ2-7; TRBD1 might be the D (7 bases). The V and J ends lost 3 bases and 1 base respectively, with 13 bases between them. The CDR3 has 15 residues. Germline CDR1 and CDR2: LGHDT and YNNKEL (reference sequence). CDR3 residues: CASSQTEGQSYEQYF. The CDR3 DNA sequence: TGTGCCAGCAGCCAGACGGAGGGACAGTCCTACGAGCAGTACTTC.

V usage is TRBV4-2 and J usage is TRBJ2-1, with 8 bases aligning to TRBD2. The J segment lost 6 bases and the V segment lost 1 base, leaving 8 bases of the junction unmatched. Germline V gene data show CDR1 as LGHNA and CDR2 as YNFKEQ. This CDR3 has 16 amino acids. CDR3 nucleotides: TGTGCCAGCAGCCAAGCTCAACGAACTAGCGGCAATGAGCAGTTCTTC. Translation gives CASSQAQRTSGNEQFF.

This clonotype showed up just a few times. CDR3 sequence (DNA): TGTGCCAGTAGTATTCAACCGGGACAGGTAGCCTACGAGCAGTACTTC. It yields the protein CASSIQPGQVAYEQYF. The J gene is TRBJ2-7, the V gene TRBV19; TRBD1 agrees at 8 bases. The germline V gene encodes CDR1 LNHDA and CDR2 SQIVND (reference sequence). This CDR3 has 16 amino acids. After removal of 3 bases from V and 2 bases from J, the junction contained 9 bases not matched to a gene.

In nucleotides, the CDR3 is TGTGCCAGCAGTTCCACAGGACAGGGGGCCTACAATGAGCAGTTCTTC. It translates to CASSSTGQGAYNEQFF. The V call is TRBV28, the J call TRBJ2-1; TRBD1 matches at 10 bases. V shed 4 bases and J 2 bases; nucleotides not matched to a gene: 5. Germline V gives CDR1 MDHEN, CDR2 SYDVKM. The CDR3 has 16 residues.

Many counts were recorded for this clonotype. The V gene is TRBV24-1, the J gene TRBJ2-7; maybe TRBD1 (6 bases). CDR1 is KGHDR and CDR2 is SFDVKD in the germline V gene. V was cut by 3 bases and J by 3 bases, with 17 bases left in between. The CDR3 is 16 residues long. In DNA, the CDR3 is TGTGCCACCAGTGATCCAGGACAGAGGCCGTTCTACGAGCAGTACTTC. This codes for CATSDPGQRPFYEQYF.

The chain recombines TRBV9 with TRBJ2-5, with a possible D match to TRBD2 (7 bases). Trimming removed 4 bases from V and 5 bases from J, with 21 bases in between. Germline V CDR1 and CDR2: SGDLS, YYNGEE. The CDR3 spans 16 residues. This CDR3 reads CASSSTLTSDRETQYF. For the CDR3, the DNA is TGTGCCAGCAGCTCCACACTTACTAGCGACAGGGAGACCCAGTACTTC.

Many counts were recorded for this clonotype. The chain has TRBV3-1 and TRBJ2-5; D ambiguous. Germline CDR1 is LGHDT and CDR2 is YNNKEL (reference sequence). This CDR3 has 15 residues. With 1 base removed from V and 2 bases from J, the gap between germline ends came to 11 bases. For the CDR3, the DNA is TGTGCCAGCAGCCAAGCACACAGTCTTCAAGAGACCCAGTACTTC. This sequence encodes CASSQAHSLQETQYF.

This clonotype was seen a few times. The genes are TRBV19 and TRBJ1-1; TRBD1 aligns across 7 bases. The CDR3 sequence is 15 residues long. The trim removed 3 bases at V and 4 bases at J, leaving 8 bases unmatched. The germline gives CDR1 LNHDA, CDR2 SQIVND (reference sequence). The CDR3 protein is CASSIRRTGLTEAFF. Here the CDR3 DNA reads TGTGCCAGTAGTATCCGTAGGACAGGTCTCACTGAAGCTTTCTTT. Full variable domain (remainder filled in from reference TRBV19 and TRBJ1-1): DGGITQSPKYLFRKEGQNVTLSCEQNLNHDAMYWYRQDPGQGLRLIYYSQIVNDFQKGDIAEGYSVSREKKESFPLTVTSAQKNPTAFYLCASSIRRTGLTEAFFGQGTRLTVV.

In its sample, this clonotype was seen a few times. J is TRBJ2-7 and V is TRBV7-2, with D possibly being TRBD1 (6 bases). Germline CDR1 and CDR2: SGHTA and FQGNSA. The ends were cut back, 4 bases at V and 0 bases at J, with 10 bases in the middle. This CDR3 is 14 amino acids long. CDR3 residues: CASSSGTTSYEQYF. DNA for the CDR3: TGTGCCAGCAGCTCCGGGACAACCTCCTACGAGCAGTACTTC.

This clonotype has a count of ten or more. The rearrangement uses TRBV10-3 and TRBJ1-1, with a tentative D call TRBD1 (5 bases). V gave up 6 bases and J gave up 2 bases, with 10 bases separating them. Germline CDR1 ENHRY, CDR2 SYGVKD. The CDR3 contains 13 residues. The CDR3 DNA follows: TGTGCCATCAGGTTGGGGGTCAACACTGAAGCTTTCTTT. Translation gives CAIRLGVNTEAFF.

This clonotype has ten or more counts. The chain carries TRBV29-1 and TRBJ2-7; TRBD2 matches at 12 bases. This CDR3 comprises 15 residues. Unmatched junction bases numbered 10, after V lost 3 bases and J lost 7 bases. In germline, CDR1 is SQVTM, CDR2 ANQGSEA. CDR3 sequence: CSVERRLAGVGEQYF. In DNA form, the CDR3 reads TGCAGCGTTGAGCGGCGACTAGCGGGAGTGGGTGAGCAGTACTTC.

This clonotype was found a few times. The V gene is TRBV15, the J gene TRBJ2-5, with 10 bases identical to TRBD2. V shed 1 base, J shed 6 bases, and the junction held 8 bases outside the gene matches. This CDR3 region has 16 residues. Looked up from germline, CDR1 is LNHNV and CDR2 is YYDKDF (reference sequence). CDR3: CATSRATSGAQKTQYF. Written as DNA, the CDR3 is TGTGCCACCAGCAGAGCCACTAGCGGGGCCCAGAAGACCCAGTACTTC.

This clonotype was observed at least ten times. V usage is TRBV19 and J usage is TRBJ1-1, with 8 bases matching TRBD1. With V trimmed by 5 bases and J by 3 bases, 8 bases remained unmatched. Germline V gives CDR1 LNHDA, CDR2 SQIVND (reference sequence). CDR3 size: 15 residues. The CDR3 coding sequence is TGTGCCAGTAGTCGTCCCAGGGGGCGGGACACTGAAGCTTTCTTT. This sequence encodes CASSRPRGRDTEAFF.

In this sample, this clonotype turned up many times. The V and J genes are TRBV20-1 and TRBJ2-7; D is unclear. The length of the CDR3 is 11 residues. Germline values: CDR1 DFQATT, CDR2 SNEGSKA (reference sequence). V was cut by 4 bases and J by 2 bases, with 6 bases left in between. The CDR3 DNA reads TGCAGTGCTACGAAGACCTACGAGCAGTACTTC. Translating gives CSATKTYEQYF.

V usage is TRBV6-1 and J usage is TRBJ1-1; perhaps TRBD1 as D (6 bases). V was pared by 7 bases and J by 2 bases, with 26 bases between. Germline V gene data show CDR1 as MNHNS and CDR2 as SASEGT. The CDR3 runs to 18 residues. The DNA of the CDR3 is TGTGCCAGCAACCCTAAGGGGCGGAGTGGGGGGCTTAACACTGAAGCTTTCTTT. It codes for CASNPKGRSGGLNTEAFF.

This clonotype was found many times. The rearrangement uses TRBV20-1 and TRBJ1-5; D gene uncertain. CDR3 length: 14 amino acids. CDR1 is DFQATT, CDR2 SNEGSKA, per germline (reference sequence). V lost 5 bases and J 7 bases, leaving 18 bases between the germline ends. CDR3 coding DNA: TGCAGTGCTCCGGACCAACCCACCGGGCAGCCCCAGCATTTT. Translated, it gives CSAPDQPTGQPQHF.

This clonotype was counted ten times or more. The V gene is TRBV18, the J gene TRBJ2-1; TRBD2 matches 11 bases. The CDR3 covers 16 residues. The V gene end was trimmed by 1 base and the J gene end by 5 bases; junction bases not matched to a gene: 4. The germline V gene encodes CDR1 KGHSH and CDR2 LQKENI. CDR3 residues: CASSPLMGLADNEQFF. CDR3 coding DNA: TGTGCCAGCTCACCACTCATGGGACTAGCGGACAATGAGCAGTTCTTC.

This clonotype was recorded at least ten times. CDR3 residues: CASSQGIQGATEAFF. The CDR3 coding sequence is TGTGCCAGCAGCCAAGGAATTCAGGGGGCTACTGAAGCTTTCTTT. The chain employs TRBV3-1 and TRBJ1-1; 8 bases line up with TRBD1. Trimming at V came to 1 base and at J to 5 bases, leaving 6 bases not matched to a gene. Germline V CDR1 and CDR2: LGHDT, YNNKEL (reference sequence). CDR3 length: 15 amino acids.

The chain couples TRBV7-9 to TRBJ2-7, with 12 bases identical to TRBD2. This CDR3 is 16 amino acids long. The germline CDR1 and CDR2 sequences are SEHNR and FQNEAQ (reference sequence). The V gene end was trimmed by 5 bases and the J gene end by 7 bases; junction bases not matched to a gene: 12. CDR3 nucleotide sequence: TGTGCCAGCAGCCCAACCACTAGCGGGAGGCGAGGAGAGCAGTACTTC. Translated: CASSPTTSGRRGEQYF.

The chain uses TRBV20-1 and TRBJ2-1; D ambiguous. The germline CDR1 and CDR2 sequences are DFQATT and SNEGSKA (reference sequence). The CDR3 consists of 14 residues. V lost 0 bases to trimming and J lost 5 bases, with 11 bases between them. CDR3 sequence reads: CSARDKRDHNEQFF. DNA of the CDR3: TGCAGTGCTAGAGATAAAAGAGACCACAATGAGCAGTTCTTC.

In its sample, this clonotype was seen many times. CDR3 in amino acids: CASSSGQRGTEAFF. The DNA of the CDR3 is TGTGCCAGCTCATCGGGGCAACGGGGCACTGAAGCTTTCTTT. The chain is built from TRBV18 and TRBJ1-1; perhaps TRBD1 as D (5 bases). The CDR3 is 14 amino acids. The germline V gene encodes CDR1 KGHSH and CDR2 LQKENI. Deletions cut 5 bases from V and 4 bases from J, with 14 bases between.

The chain has TRBV9 and TRBJ1-3, with TRBD1 as a possible D gene (5 bases). The CDR3 length is 15 residues. CDR1 and CDR2 from the germline V gene are SGDLS and YYNGEE. V lost 3 bases and J 0 bases, leaving 10 bases between the germline ends. Here the CDR3 DNA reads TGTGCCAGCAGCGCAACAGGATTCTCTGGAAACACCATATATTTT. It specifies CASSATGFSGNTIYF.

The rearrangement uses TRBV27 and TRBJ1-4, with TRBD1 identical over 7 bases. V shed 6 bases, J shed 7 bases, and the junction held 17 bases outside the gene matches. From germline, CDR1 is MNHEY and CDR2 SMNVEV (reference sequence). CDR3 length: 17 residues. This CDR3 is CASSSPKGNRGPEKLFF. In DNA, the CDR3 is TGTGCCAGCAGCTCCCCTAAGGGTAACAGGGGCCCTGAAAAACTGTTTTTT.

This clonotype was recorded at least ten times. This chain connects TRBV10-2 to TRBJ2-7; 10 bases are a match to TRBD2. V lost 4 bases and J lost 4; bases outside the gene matches: 7. Germline CDR1 WSHSY, CDR2 SAAADI. This CDR3 contains 15 residues. CDR3 nucleotides: TGCGCCAGCAGTGTTGGGGGACTAGCGAGTTACGAGCAGTACTTC. This encodes CASSVGGLASYEQYF.

In this sample, this clonotype turned up many times. The J gene is TRBJ2-3, the V gene TRBV7-8, with TRBD2 as a possible D gene (7 bases). V was clipped by 2 bases and J by 0 bases, with 12 bases between them. CDR3 size: 16 residues. The germline CDR1 and CDR2 sequences are SGHVS and FQNEAQ. CDR3 loop: CASSLTGRGSTDTQYF. The CDR3 DNA reads TGTGCCAGCAGCTTAACTGGGAGGGGGAGCACAGATACGCAGTATTTT.

V gene TRBV3-1 combines with J gene TRBJ2-3; D gene ambiguous. The CDR3 is made up of 15 amino acids. The germline V gene encodes CDR1 LGHDT and CDR2 YNNKEL (reference sequence). V was pared by 4 bases and J by 7 bases, with 18 bases between. The DNA for the CDR3 is TGTGCCAGCAGCCCTTCCGATTGGGGTGGTAATACGCAGTATTTT. It specifies CASSPSDWGGNTQYF.

This clonotype was found a few times. The rearrangement uses TRBV27 and TRBJ2-3; either TRBD1 or TRBD2 may fit D (5 bases each). The V end was cut by 5 bases, the J end by 2 bases, with 14 bases between. Per the germline V gene, CDR1 is MNHEY and CDR2 is SMNVEV (reference sequence). CDR3 length: 15 amino acids. For the CDR3, the DNA is TGTGCCAGCAGTCAAGGGACCGCCTTCACAGATACGCAGTATTTT. Encoded protein: CASSQGTAFTDTQYF.

In its sample, this clonotype was seen a few times. The CDR3 is CASSQAGPYGYTF. As DNA, the CDR3 is TGTGCCAGCAGCCAAGCCGGGCCCTATGGCTACACCTTC. The rearrangement joins TRBV3-1 to TRBJ1-2, with D unclear. Between the trimmed V and J ends, which lost 1 base and 4 bases, there was a span of 7 bases. The length of the CDR3 is 13 residues. Germline CDR1 reads LGHDT; CDR2 reads YNNKEL (reference sequence). The full variable domain, in which reference TRBV3-1 and TRBJ1-2 provide the parts outside the CDR3, is DTAVSQTPKYLVTQMGNDKSIKCEQNLGHDTMYWYKQDSKKFLKIMFSYNNKELIINETVPNRFSPKSPDKAHLNLHINSLELGDSAVYFCASSQAGPYGYTFGSGTRLTVV.

This clonotype was counted at least ten times. The chain couples TRBV5-1 to TRBJ1-2; D remains unclear. The CDR3 is 14 residues long. Trimming took off 5 bases at V and 4 bases at J, with 15 bases between the two ends. The germline CDR1 and CDR2 sequences are SGHRS and YFSETQ. The CDR3 DNA is TGCGCCAGCAGGAAGGCGGAGGGTGCCTATGGCTACACCTTC. It encodes CASRKAEGAYGYTF.

The chain couples TRBV5-1 to TRBJ1-6; D ambiguous. V lost 0 bases to trimming and J lost 4 bases, with 5 bases between them. CDR1 is SGHRS and CDR2 is YFSETQ in the germline V gene. CDR3 size: 14 residues. This CDR3 is CASSLGRYNSPLHF. As DNA, the CDR3 is TGCGCCAGCAGCTTGGGGAGATATAATTCACCCCTCCACTTT.

This clonotype was detected a few times. The chain recombines TRBV19 with TRBJ1-5; D may be TRBD1 (5 bases). The CDR3 contains 14 residues. In germline, CDR1 is LNHDA, CDR2 SQIVND (reference sequence). V was trimmed by 5 bases and J by 7 bases, leaving 15 bases between them. CDR3 sequence reads: CASSFSSGGQPQHF. In DNA form, the CDR3 reads TGTGCCAGTAGTTTTTCGTCGGGGGGACAGCCCCAGCATTTT. Full variable domain (missing parts from reference TRBV19 and TRBJ1-5): DGGITQSPKYLFRKEGQNVTLSCEQNLNHDAMYWYRQDPGQGLRLIYYSQIVNDFQKGDIAEGYSVSREKKESFPLTVTSAQKNPTAFYLCASSFSSGGQPQHFGDGTRLSIL.